The 9 T cell receptor beta chains below come from one sample, sequenced in a study of T cell responses to AZD1222 COVID-19 vaccine. TCRdb keeps only in-frame clones here, not all; method: immunoSEQ multiplex PCR. The sample includes about 75,000 clones, around 86% of them seen just once. Here the sequenced sample was peripheral blood, taken 28 days after the second AZD1222 dose. These receptors were obtained from an adult who received the AZD1222 COVID-19 vaccine.

This clone came up once. This sequence joins TRBV5-4 and TRBJ1-2; D remains ambiguous. Per the germline V gene, CDR1 is SGHNT and CDR2 is YYREEE (reference sequence). Trimming pared 7 bases from V and 8 bases from J, leaving 27 bases between. This CDR3 contains 16 residues. The CDR3 nucleotides read TGTGCCAGCGGCAGCTTGTACTACCGGGCCCTTCGAGGCTACACCTTC. This gives the protein CASGSLYYRALRGYTF.

The J gene is TRBJ2-3, the V gene TRBV30; D remains ambiguous. The germline gives CDR1 GTSNPN, CDR2 SVGIG (reference sequence). CDR3 length: 13 residues. V lost 0 bases to trimming and J lost 5 bases, with 9 bases between them. In nucleotides, the CDR3 is TGTGCCTGGAGTGTTGCTTACGGAGATACGCAGTATTTT. It yields the protein CAWSVAYGDTQYF.

The V call is TRBV19, the J call TRBJ2-7; D ambiguous. The germline V and J ends were trimmed by 2 bases and 0 bases, with 8 bases remaining between them. CDR3 size: 14 residues. Looked up from germline, CDR1 is LNHDA and CDR2 is SQIVND (reference sequence). The CDR3 DNA is TGTGCCAGTAGTATATCCCCCGGCTCCTACGAGCAGTACTTC. Encoded protein: CASSISPGSYEQYF.

The J gene is TRBJ2-7, the V gene TRBV4-1; no clear D. The CDR3 extends over 14 amino acids. V lost 0 bases and J 6 bases, leaving 12 bases between the germline ends. Germline CDR1 reads MGHRA; CDR2 reads YSYEKL. The DNA of the CDR3 is TGCGCCAGCAGCCAAGACGGGTCGCACCTCGAGCAGTACTTC. It is translated as CASSQDGSHLEQYF.

This chain links TRBV28 with TRBJ1-6; no firm D call. V lost 6 bases to trimming and J lost 6 bases, with 9 bases between them. Germline CDR1 and CDR2: MDHEN and SYDVKM. The CDR3 is 13 amino acids. CDR3 sequence: CASRGWGNSPLHF. The CDR3 DNA reads as TGTGCCAGCAGGGGTTGGGGTAATTCACCCCTCCACTTT. The variable domain in full, with the rest retrieved from reference TRBV28 and TRBJ1-6, is DVKVTQSSRYLVKRTGEKVFLECVQDMDHENMFWYRQDPGLGLRLIYFSYDVKMKEKGDIPEGYSVSREKKERFSLILESASTNQTSMYLCASRGWGNSPLHFGNGTRLTVT.

This chain links TRBV2 with TRBJ1-6, with 8 bases aligning to TRBD1. CDR3 length equals 15 residues. V was clipped by 2 bases and J by 7 bases; unmatched bases: 4. Germline loops: CDR1 SNHLY, CDR2 FYNNEI. The CDR3 coding sequence is TGTGCCAGCAGTGAACGGACAGGGAGGAATTCACCCCTCCACTTT. Its protein product is CASSERTGRNSPLHF.

This chain uses TRBV10-3 with TRBJ1-2, with 9 bases that match TRBD1. The CDR3 runs to 14 residues. The germline V gene has CDR1 ENHRY and CDR2 SYGVKD. The V segment lost 3 bases and the J segment 3 bases; nucleotides outside the gene matches: 2. The CDR3 spells CAISDTGGHYGYTF. The CDR3 DNA is TGTGCCATCAGTGACACAGGGGGCCACTATGGCTACACCTTC.

This chain joins TRBV15 and TRBJ1-6; D is unresolved. The CDR3 runs 15 residues. The V and J ends lost 6 bases and 0 bases respectively, with 9 bases between them. Germline lookup yields CDR1 LNHNV and CDR2 YYDKDF (reference sequence). As DNA, the CDR3 is TGTGCCACCAGAGTAAAGAGCTCCTATAATTCACCCCTCCACTTT. Translated: CATRVKSSYNSPLHF.

DNA of the CDR3: TGTGCCAGCTCACCACCACAGTCACATCGGGGAGCTTTCTTT. Protein sequence: CASSPPQSHRGAFF. The rearrangement links TRBV18 to TRBJ1-1; D is ambiguous. The CDR3 is made up of 14 amino acids. Between the trimmed V and J ends, which lost 0 bases and 10 bases, there was a span of 15 bases. Germline CDR1 is KGHSH and CDR2 is LQKENI.